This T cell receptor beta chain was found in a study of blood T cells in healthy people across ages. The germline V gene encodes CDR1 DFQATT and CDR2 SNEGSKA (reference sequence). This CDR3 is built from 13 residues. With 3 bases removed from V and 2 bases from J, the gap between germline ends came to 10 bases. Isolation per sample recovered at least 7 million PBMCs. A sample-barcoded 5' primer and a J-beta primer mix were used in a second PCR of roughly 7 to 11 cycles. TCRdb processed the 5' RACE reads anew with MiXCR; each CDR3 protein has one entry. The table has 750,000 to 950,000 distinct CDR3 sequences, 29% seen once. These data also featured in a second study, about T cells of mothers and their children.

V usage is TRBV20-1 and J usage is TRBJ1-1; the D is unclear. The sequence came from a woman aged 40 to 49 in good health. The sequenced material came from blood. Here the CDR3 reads CSASLDANTEAFF. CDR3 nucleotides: TGCAGTGCTAGCCTAGACGCAAACACTGAAGCTTTCTTT.